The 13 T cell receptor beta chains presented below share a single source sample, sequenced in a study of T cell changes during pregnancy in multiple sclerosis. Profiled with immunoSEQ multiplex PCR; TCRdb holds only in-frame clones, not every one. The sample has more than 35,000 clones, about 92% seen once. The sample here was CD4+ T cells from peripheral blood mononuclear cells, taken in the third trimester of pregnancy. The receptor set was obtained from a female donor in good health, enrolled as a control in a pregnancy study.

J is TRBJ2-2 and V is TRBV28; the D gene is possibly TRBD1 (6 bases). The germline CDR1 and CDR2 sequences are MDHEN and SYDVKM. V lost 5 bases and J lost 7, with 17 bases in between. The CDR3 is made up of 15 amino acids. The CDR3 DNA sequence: TGTGCCAGCAGTACCTCTGACAGGTTCGACGGGGAGCTGTTTTTT. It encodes CASSTSDRFDGELFF. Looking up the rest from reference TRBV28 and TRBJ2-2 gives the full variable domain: DVKVTQSSRYLVKRTGEKVFLECVQDMDHENMFWYRQDPGLGLRLIYFSYDVKMKEKGDIPEGYSVSREKKERFSLILESASTNQTSMYLCASSTSDRFDGELFFGEGSRLTVL.

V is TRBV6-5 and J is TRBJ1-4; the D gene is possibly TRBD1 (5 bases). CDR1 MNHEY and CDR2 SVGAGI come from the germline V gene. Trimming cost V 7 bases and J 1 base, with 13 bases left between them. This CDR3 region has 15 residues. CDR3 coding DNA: TGTGCCAGCAAGAAGGGGCCCCTAACTAATGAAAAACTGTTTTTT. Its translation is CASKKGPLTNEKLFF.

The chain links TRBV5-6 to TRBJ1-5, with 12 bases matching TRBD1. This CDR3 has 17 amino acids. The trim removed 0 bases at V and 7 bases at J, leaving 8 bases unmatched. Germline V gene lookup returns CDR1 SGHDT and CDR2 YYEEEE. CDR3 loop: CASSLGPGQGAGQPQHF. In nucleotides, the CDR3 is TGTGCCAGCAGCTTGGGCCCGGGACAGGGGGCGGGACAGCCCCAGCATTTT.

CDR3 loop: CAWNSRGYNSPLHF. In DNA, the CDR3 is TGTGCCTGGAACTCCCGGGGATATAATTCACCCCTCCACTTT. This chain uses TRBV30 with TRBJ1-6; D is undetermined. Germline CDR1 and CDR2: GTSNPN and SVGIG (reference sequence). The V gene lost 4 bases and the J gene lost 4 bases, with 11 bases spanning the gap. The CDR3 consists of 14 residues.

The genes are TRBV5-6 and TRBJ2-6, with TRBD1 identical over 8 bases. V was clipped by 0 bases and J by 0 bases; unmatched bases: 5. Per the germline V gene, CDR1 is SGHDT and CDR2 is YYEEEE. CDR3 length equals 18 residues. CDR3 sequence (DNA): TGTGCCAGCAGCTTGGTGGCAGGGGGCTTCTCTGGGGCCAACGTCCTGACTTTC. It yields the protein CASSLVAGGFSGANVLTF.

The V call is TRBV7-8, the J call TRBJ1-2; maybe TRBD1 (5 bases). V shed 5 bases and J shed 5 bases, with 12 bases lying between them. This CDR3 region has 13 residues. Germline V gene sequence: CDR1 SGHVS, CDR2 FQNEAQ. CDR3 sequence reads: CASSIRALYGYTF. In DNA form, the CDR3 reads TGTGCCAGCAGCATCAGGGCATTATATGGCTACACCTTC.

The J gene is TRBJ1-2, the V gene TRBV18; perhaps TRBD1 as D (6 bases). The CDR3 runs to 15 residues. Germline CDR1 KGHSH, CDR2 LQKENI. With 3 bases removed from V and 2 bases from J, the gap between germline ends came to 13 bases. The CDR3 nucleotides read TGTGCCAGCTCACCCCGAGGGGGTTCGAACTATGGCTACACCTTC. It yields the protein CASSPRGGSNYGYTF. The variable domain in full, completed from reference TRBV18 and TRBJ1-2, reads NAGVMQNPRHLVRRRGQEARLRCSPMKGHSHVYWYRQLPEEGLKFMVYLQKENIIDESGMPKERFSAEFPKEGPSILRIQQVVRGDSAAYFCASSPRGGSNYGYTFGSGTRLTVV.

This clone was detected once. For the CDR3, the DNA is TGTGCCAGCAGTGAAGGGGCAGGCAAGGAAGCTTTCTTT. This encodes CASSEGAGKEAFF. The chain employs TRBV2 and TRBJ1-1; unclear D gene. Germline V gene sequence: CDR1 SNHLY, CDR2 FYNNEI. V lost 1 base, J lost 8 bases, and 11 bases lay in between. CDR3 length equals 13 residues.

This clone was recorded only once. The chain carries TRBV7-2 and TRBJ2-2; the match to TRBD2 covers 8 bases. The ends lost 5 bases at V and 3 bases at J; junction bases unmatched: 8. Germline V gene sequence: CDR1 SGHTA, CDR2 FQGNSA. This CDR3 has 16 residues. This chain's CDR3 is CASSQAAGGYTGELFF. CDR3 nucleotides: TGTGCCAGCAGCCAAGCGGCGGGGGGATACACCGGGGAGCTGTTTTTT. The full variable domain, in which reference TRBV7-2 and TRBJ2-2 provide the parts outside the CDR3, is GAGVSQSPSNKVTEKGKDVELRCDPISGHTALYWYRQSLGQGLEFLIYFQGNSAPDKSGLPSDRFSAERTGGSVSTLTIQRTQQEDSAVYLCASSQAAGGYTGELFFGEGSRLTVL.

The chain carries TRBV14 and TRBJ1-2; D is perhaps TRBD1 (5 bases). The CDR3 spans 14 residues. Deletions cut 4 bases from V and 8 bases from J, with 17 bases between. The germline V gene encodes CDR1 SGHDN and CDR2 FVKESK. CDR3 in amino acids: CASSLDQGVLGYTF. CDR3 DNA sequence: TGTGCCAGCAGCCTCGACCAAGGGGTTTTGGGCTACACCTTC.

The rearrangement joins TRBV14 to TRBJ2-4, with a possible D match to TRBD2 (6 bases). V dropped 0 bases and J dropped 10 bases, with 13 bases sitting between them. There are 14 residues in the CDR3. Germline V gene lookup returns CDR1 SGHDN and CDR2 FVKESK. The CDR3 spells CASSQDLARGIQYF. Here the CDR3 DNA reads TGTGCCAGCAGCCAAGATCTCGCCCGGGGGATTCAGTACTTC.

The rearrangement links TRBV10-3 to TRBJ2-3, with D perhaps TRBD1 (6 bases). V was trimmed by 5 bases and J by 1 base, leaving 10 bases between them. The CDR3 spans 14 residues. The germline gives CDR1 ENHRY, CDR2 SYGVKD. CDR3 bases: TGTGCCATCAGTCCAGGGGACGGCACAGATACGCAGTATTTT. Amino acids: CAISPGDGTDTQYF.

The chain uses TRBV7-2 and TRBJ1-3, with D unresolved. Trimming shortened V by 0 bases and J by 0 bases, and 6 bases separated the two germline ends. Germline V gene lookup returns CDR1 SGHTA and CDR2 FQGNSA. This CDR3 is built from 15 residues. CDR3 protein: CASSLAANSGNTIYF. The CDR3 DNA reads TGTGCCAGCAGCTTAGCGGCAAACTCTGGAAACACCATATATTTT.